What follows are 10 T cell receptor beta chains derived from one specimen sequenced in a study of blood T cell repertoires in COVID-19. Sequencing used immunoSEQ multiplex PCR; TCRdb keeps in-frame clones, though not all of them. Altogether some 80,000 clones are present, roughly 78% being singletons, with the ten largest covering less than 5.5%. The sample was peripheral blood. The receptors were gathered from a woman aged 80 or over with active or convalescent COVID-19.

J is TRBJ2-7 and V is TRBV2; 7 nucleotides line up with TRBD1. Germline V CDR1 and CDR2: SNHLY, FYNNEI. With 10 bases clipped from V and 2 bases from J, the junction kept 17 bases outside the gene matches. This CDR3 has 16 residues. CDR3 sequence: CATAFEQGRPPYEQYF. The CDR3 nucleotides are TGTGCCACCGCCTTCGAACAGGGGCGGCCCCCCTACGAGCAGTACTTC.

This clone has a single count. The rearrangement links TRBV27 to TRBJ1-4; 9 bases map to TRBD1. V was pared by 6 bases and J by 7 bases, with 6 bases of the junction left unmatched. Germline values: CDR1 MNHEY, CDR2 SMNVEV (reference sequence). This CDR3 region has 14 residues. The CDR3 reads CASRRTGGGEKLFF. DNA for the CDR3: TGTGCCAGCAGACGAACAGGGGGCGGTGAAAAACTGTTTTTT.

The CDR3 nucleotides read TGTGCCTGGAGACCCGCTTCCGGGACTAGCGGCTTGAGCTCCTACGAGCAGTACTTC. Translating it yields CAWRPASGTSGLSSYEQYF. This chain joins TRBV30 and TRBJ2-7, with 11 bases that match TRBD2. Germline assignment: CDR1 GTSNPN and CDR2 SVGIG (reference sequence). Trimming took 3 bases from V and 0 from J; bases not matched to a gene: 16. This CDR3 has 19 amino acids.

This sequence joins TRBV12-3 or TRBV12-4 and TRBJ2-1, with a tentative D call TRBD2 (5 bases). This CDR3 region has 13 residues. The V gene lost 3 bases and the J gene lost 5 bases, with 8 bases spanning the gap. CDR3 region: CASSLEADNEQFF. CDR3 coding DNA: TGTGCCAGCAGTTTGGAGGCGGACAATGAGCAGTTCTTC.

This clone was picked up a small number of times. The chain employs TRBV27 and TRBJ2-1; 9 nucleotides align to TRBD1. The CDR3 consists of 12 residues. Trimming removed 6 bases from V and 12 bases from J; junction bases left unmatched: 6. Germline V gene sequence: CDR1 MNHEY, CDR2 SMNVEV (reference sequence). CDR3 region: CASSPDRGGQFF. The DNA for the CDR3 is TGTGCCAGCAGCCCGGACAGGGGTGGGCAGTTCTTC.

The CDR3 nucleotides are TGTGCCAGCAGCTTAGCCGGGACAAATGAGCAGTTCTTC. This encodes CASSLAGTNEQFF. This chain joins TRBV7-9 and TRBJ2-1, with D tentatively TRBD1 (6 bases). The germline V gene encodes CDR1 SEHNR and CDR2 FQNEAQ (reference sequence). The CDR3 loop spans 13 amino acids. V lost 0 bases, J lost 7 bases, and 7 bases lay in between.

The chain employs TRBV20-1 and TRBJ2-7, with TRBD2 as a possible D gene (5 bases). Germline lookup yields CDR1 DFQATT and CDR2 SNEGSKA (reference sequence). This CDR3 is 14 amino acids long. V lost 3 bases and J lost 4, with 16 bases in between. The CDR3 loop reads CSASSGYRVYEQYF. The CDR3 DNA follows: TGCAGTGCTAGTTCGGGATATAGGGTATACGAGCAGTACTTC.

The chain combines TRBV29-1 with TRBJ1-3; D call uncertain. Germline loops: CDR1 SQVTM, CDR2 ANQGSEA. V shed 6 bases and J shed 1 base, with 10 bases lying between them. The CDR3 is made up of 13 amino acids. CDR3 sequence reads: CSVLGVSGNTIYF. As DNA, the CDR3 is TGCAGCGTCCTGGGAGTTTCTGGAAACACCATATATTTT.

This chain connects TRBV3-1 (or the pseudogene TRBV3-2) to TRBJ2-1, with D unclear. In germline, CDR1 is LGHDT, CDR2 YNNKEL (reference sequence). The CDR3 has 12 residues. Trimming removed 1 base at V and 10 bases at J, with 8 bases between. In nucleotides, the CDR3 is TGTGCCAGCAGCCAAGGGTGGCAGGAGCAGTTCTTC. Protein sequence: CASSQGWQEQFF.

The chain couples TRBV2 to TRBJ2-7; weak D call: TRBD2 (6 bases). Trimming took off 6 bases at V and 5 bases at J, with 20 bases between the two ends. This CDR3 spans 15 amino acids. CDR1 SNHLY and CDR2 FYNNEI come from the germline V gene. This CDR3 reads CASRMLRRRGDEQYF. The CDR3 DNA sequence: TGTGCCAGCAGGATGCTGCGACGGAGGGGTGACGAGCAGTACTTC.